The rows below give T cell receptor beta chains drawn from one sample of a study of control samples from healthy donors and cancer patients. The data were produced by immunoSEQ multiplex PCR, yet TCRdb's version contains in-frame clones alone and is incomplete. The sample has 250,000 to 300,000 clones; approximately 80% are singletons. Sequencing was carried out using PBMCs. The receptor source for this set is a woman aged 60-75 years with lung cancer. Each CDR3 is given without its conserved first and last residue.

j_call v_call cdr3_aa
TRBJ2-3 TRBV19 ASSIPSGGSNTQY
TRBJ2-3 TRBV5-5 ASSLVEVLAGGQY
TRBJ2-3 TRBV11-2 ASSFGQGRTDTQY
TRBJ1-6 TRBV2 ASSENRDDSPLH
TRBJ1-5 TRBV5-1 ASSLAGRSNQPQH
TRBJ2-2 TRBV6-6 ASSPPGTAYTGELF
TRBJ1-1 TRBV5-4 ASSADAKNTEAF
TRBJ2-2 TRBV6-1 ASSESASYTGELF
TRBJ2-1 TRBV7-3 ASSSVTGTSGVNEQF
TRBJ2-1 TRBV5-5 ASSQGPQWGYNEQF
TRBJ2-7 TRBV28 ASSLQGPPATYEQY
TRBJ2-1 TRBV3-1/TRBV3-2 ASSQDRSNEQF
TRBJ2-2 TRBV6-1 ASSGGQGRTLGELF
TRBJ1-5 TRBV7-2 ASSFIRDQPQH
TRBJ2-7 TRBV7-8 ASSLERGREQY
TRBJ2-5 TRBV7-9 ASSPPMGRTYQETQY
TRBJ1-2 TRBV9 ASSAGQGAPNYGYT
TRBJ2-7 TRBV20-1 SASIASGGSYEQY
TRBJ1-4 TRBV2 ASSPLPNEKLF
TRBJ2-5 TRBV5-1 ASTLGTARDDQY
TRBJ1-5 TRBV11-3 ASSYLDREGQPQH
TRBJ1-2 TRBV3-1/TRBV3-2 ASSSYMHGYT
TRBJ1-6 TRBV15 ATRKSGNSYNSPLH
TRBJ2-4 TRBV28 ASSSTGTAFLAKNIQY
TRBJ1-2 TRBV6-5 ASKAGGIYGYT
TRBJ2-7 TRBV27 ASSPPSSYEQY
TRBJ2-1 TRBV18 ASSTSMSYNEQF
TRBJ1-1 TRBV27 ATQGGVRTEAF
TRBJ2-5 TRBV19 ASSTPVGETQY
TRBJ2-1 TRBV5-1 ASSLLSAGENEQF
TRBJ2-2 TRBV2 ASSAQGMGAGELF
TRBJ2-7 TRBV18 ASSPGTAQAGQY
TRBJ1-3 TRBV5-6 ASSPTGAGNTIY
TRBJ2-3 TRBV25-1 ASRGGLAGVGTDTQY
TRBJ2-1 TRBV24-1 ATSDFGGDSYNEQF
TRBJ1-5 TRBV5-1 ASSPVPGARQPQH
TRBJ2-2 TRBV5-4 ASRSGTSGSTGELF
TRBJ2-7 TRBV6-6 ASRSTNRGEQY
TRBJ2-4 TRBV6-1 ASSEPPGTGNIQY
TRBJ1-1 TRBV2 ASRSPGGLLEAF
TRBJ1-1 TRBV10-3 AISKDRDTEAF
TRBJ2-2 TRBV5-1 ASSSSGGSGTGELF
TRBJ1-4 TRBV3-1/TRBV3-2 ASSQRAINEKLF
TRBJ2-5 TRBV10-3 AISDRGSGPQETQY
TRBJ2-1 TRBV5-1 ASSLSVGQNSEQF
TRBJ2-5 TRBV28 ASSPFTGGLETQY
TRBJ2-7 TRBV19 ASSKGMALVYEQY
TRBJ1-1 TRBV5-1 ASSANEPRVGTEAF
TRBJ1-1 TRBV29-1 SVSDTGRGRGSTEAF
TRBJ2-7 TRBV5-4 ASSPGTSLYYEQY
TRBJ2-7 TRBV7-9 ASSRGGTATYEQY
TRBJ1-5 TRBV19 ASSSSRGNQPQH
TRBJ1-6 TRBV19 ASSIGGRTHSPLH
TRBJ1-1 TRBV6-5 ASSYSGGGRPEAF
TRBJ2-3 TRBV27 ASSFGMDTQY
TRBJ2-7 TRBV11-3 ASSSGSSYEQY
TRBJ1-3 TRBV3-1/TRBV3-2 ASSHPGLWGDGNTIY
TRBJ2-1 TRBV15 ATSRDPGTGGEQF
TRBJ2-1 TRBV9 ASSVAGLAGDNEQF
TRBJ1-2 TRBV5-6 ASTGLNKGGQWDYGYT